This T cell receptor beta chain was recovered during a study of T cells in Graves' hyperthyroidism and ophthalmopathy. This CDR3 spans 16 amino acids. The junction had 9 bases not matched to a gene; V was cut back by 6 bases and J by 8 bases. Germline assignment: CDR1 SGHTA and CDR2 FQGNSA. The table lists this clonotype with many counts. The TCR beta CDR3 regions underwent amplification using RNA transcripts as the source. First-round RT-PCR with HTBI primers amplified the TCR CDR3 region. One entry per CDR3 protein results from TCRdb running MiXCR on the multiplex PCR reads. There are 340,000 or so distinct CDR3 sequences in the sample; about 20% occur only once, and approximately 49% lies in the top ten.

Sequences were obtained from blood. The sequence came from a woman aged 50 to 65 with Graves' hyperthyroidism. The chain is built from TRBV7-2 and TRBJ2-1; TRBD2 matches 14 bases. CDR3 region: CASSPTGLAGDDEQFF. In DNA form, the CDR3 reads TGTGCCAGCAGTCCGACGGGACTAGCGGGAGATGATGAGCAGTTCTTC.